This is a list of T cell receptor beta chains from one sample in a study of cytomegalovirus exposure and HLA in healthy donors. The table came from immunoSEQ multiplex PCR; TCRdb's copy has only in-frame clones and leaves some out. The sample gives approximately 160,000 clones, about 90% of which show up once; over 2.5% is in the top ten. Sequences were obtained from PBMCs. These receptors came from a woman aged 18-29 years in good health and CMV-seropositive. Each CDR3 is given without its conserved first and last residue. The D gene is left open where the match is weak.

D	J	length	V	CDR3
TRBD1	TRBJ1-3	13	TRBV11-2	ASSTDRGPGNTIY
TRBD2	TRBJ2-1	12	TRBV7-2	ASSLWTSGGEQF
-	TRBJ2-1	12	TRBV5-6	ASSRRQAYNEQF
TRBD1	TRBJ1-1	14	TRBV5-1	ASSPDRALMNTEAF
TRBD1	TRBJ2-6	16	TRBV19	ASTLWGTGLSGANVLT
TRBD2	TRBJ2-1	13	TRBV2	ASSETGGSYNEQF
TRBD1	TRBJ1-5	13	TRBV7-2	ASSSGTGIAQPQH
-	TRBJ1-5	11	TRBV6-6	ASSLQGNQPQH
TRBD1	TRBJ1-2	12	TRBV6-1	ASITTGLAYGYT
-	TRBJ2-5	12	TRBV5-4	ASSLQGPGGTQY
-	TRBJ1-5	11	TRBV6-5	ASSYSPNQPQH
TRBD1	TRBJ2-2	14	TRBV11-2	ASSFRQGIVGGELF
TRBD1	TRBJ2-5	11	TRBV28	ASSRDRGETQY
-	TRBJ1-2	15	TRBV4-1	ASSVLGRRGGRDGYT
-	TRBJ2-7	12	TRBV28	ASSLWGPFNEQY
TRBD2	TRBJ2-7	10	TRBV5-4	ASSLADGEQY
TRBD1	TRBJ2-6	13	TRBV29-1	SVGTGGSGANVLT
-	TRBJ2-2	13	TRBV15	ATSFGPRGTGELF
TRBD2	TRBJ2-7	12	TRBV10-1	ASSPGLAVTGQY
TRBD1	TRBJ1-2	14	TRBV27	ASSLSGTVKNYGYT
TRBD2	TRBJ2-3	15	TRBV4-3	ASSQDRRGVSTDTQY
TRBD1	TRBJ2-7	11	TRBV7-8	ASSSDRGYEQY
-	TRBJ2-3	13	TRBV5-1	ASSSTRTSTDTQY
TRBD1	TRBJ1-6	13	TRBV6-1	ASSEGRQGGSPLH
-	TRBJ2-2	12	TRBV7-9	ASSLAPSAGELF
TRBD2	TRBJ2-1	14	TRBV4-2	ASSQDGAGARNEQF
-	TRBJ2-7	14	TRBV27	ASSRVLGLPTYEQY
TRBD2	TRBJ2-2	15	TRBV7-6	ASSLRLAGEGTGELF
-	TRBJ1-1	12	TRBV6-1	ASSVQKGGTEAF
-	TRBJ1-1	16	TRBV2	ASSERDRFAYMNTEAF
-	TRBJ2-7	10	TRBV7-9	ASSLGSYEQY
-	TRBJ1-4	12	TRBV28	ASSFGDSVEKLF
-	TRBJ2-7	11	TRBV7-2	ASSPSRGGVQY
TRBD2	TRBJ2-5	13	TRBV5-8	ASSLWTSGGETQY
TRBD2	TRBJ2-3	15	TRBV9	ASSAQPGLAPTDTQY
-	TRBJ1-2	14	TRBV7-9	ASSSTNPDSRYGYT